The 5 T cell receptor beta chains below all came from one sample that was sequenced in a study of monozygotic twins with inflammatory bowel disease. For each CDR3 protein, TCRdb gives one entry from its re-call of the 5' RACE reads, without DNA. The data show more than 350,000 distinct CDR3 sequences, and the top ten clones hold roughly 2.3%. Sequenced sample: blood. These receptors were collected from a human donor with ulcerative colitis or Crohn's disease, or a healthy co-twin of an affected twin (not recorded which).

This rearrangement joins TRBV27 to TRBJ1-6; TCRdb indicates TRBD1, and absent DNA this call remains unverified. The CDR3 is made up of 15 amino acids. Germline V gives CDR1 MNHEY, CDR2 SMNVEV (reference sequence). The CDR3 is CASSLYQGVGSPLHF.

The chain combines TRBV28 with TRBJ2-2; TCRdb's D gene call, TRBD1, goes unchecked for lack of DNA. CDR3 length equals 12 residues. Per germline, CDR1 MDHEN and CDR2 SYDVKM. The CDR3 here is CASYPHTGELFF.

The chain has TRBV3-1 and TRBJ2-2. CDR3 length equals 12 residues. Germline values: CDR1 LGHDT, CDR2 YNNKEL (reference sequence). CDR3 region: CASSQGFGELFF.

The rearrangement joins TRBV27 to TRBJ2-1; the TCRdb D gene call, TRBD1, has no DNA to confirm it. The CDR3 length is 14 residues. Per germline, CDR1 MNHEY and CDR2 SMNVEV (reference sequence). CDR3 sequence: CASRRDRAYNEQFF.

The chain joins TRBV10-3 to TRBJ2-7; the TRBD2 assignment by TCRdb is unverifiable without DNA. Germline V gene lookup returns CDR1 ENHRY and CDR2 SYGVKD. This CDR3 has 15 amino acids. CDR3 region: CAISERAAEGFEQYF.